The clone carrying this T cell receptor beta chain was observed a single time. Other nucleotide sequences in the sample specify the same CDR3. In the authors' methods: The assay estimated nucleated cells by amplifying reference gene primers. TCRdb keeps only in-frame clones here, not all; method: immunoSEQ multiplex PCR. V and J calls plus clone size are reproduced from that table; the DNA served to infer D and trimming. The sample has some 150,000 clones, approximately 86% seen once. This specimen belongs to a study of blood T cell repertoires in COVID-19. Study information: Spain, Italy and the United States supplied samples that represented acute and convalescent COVID-19.

The sequencing sample was made of peripheral blood. The clonotype comes from a woman aged 40 to 55 with active or convalescent COVID-19.

The CDR3 protein is CASSLDRGNTIYF. CDR3 sequence (DNA): TGCGCCAGCAGCTTGGATCGGGGAAACACCATATATTTT. This chain uses TRBV5-1 with TRBJ1-3; D gene uncertain. The CDR3 spans 13 residues. Trimming removed 0 bases at V and 4 bases at J, with 5 bases between. The V gene's germline CDR1 is SGHRS and CDR2 YFSETQ.